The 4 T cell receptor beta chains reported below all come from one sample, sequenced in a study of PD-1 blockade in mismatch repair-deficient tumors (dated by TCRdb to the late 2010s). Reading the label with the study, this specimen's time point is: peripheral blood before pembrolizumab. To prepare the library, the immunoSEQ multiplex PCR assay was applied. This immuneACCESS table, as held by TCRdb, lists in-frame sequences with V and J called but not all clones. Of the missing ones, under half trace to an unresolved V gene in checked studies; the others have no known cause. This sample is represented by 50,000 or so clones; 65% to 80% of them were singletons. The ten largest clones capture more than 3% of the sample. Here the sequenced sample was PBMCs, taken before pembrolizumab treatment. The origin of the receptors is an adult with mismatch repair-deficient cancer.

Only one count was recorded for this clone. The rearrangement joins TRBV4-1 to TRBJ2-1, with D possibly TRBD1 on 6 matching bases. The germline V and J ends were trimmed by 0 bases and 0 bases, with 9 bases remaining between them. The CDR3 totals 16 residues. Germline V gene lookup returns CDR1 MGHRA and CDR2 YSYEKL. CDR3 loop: CASSQENRASYNEQFF. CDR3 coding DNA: TGCGCCAGCAGCCAAGAAAACAGGGCCTCCTACAATGAGCAGTTCTTC.

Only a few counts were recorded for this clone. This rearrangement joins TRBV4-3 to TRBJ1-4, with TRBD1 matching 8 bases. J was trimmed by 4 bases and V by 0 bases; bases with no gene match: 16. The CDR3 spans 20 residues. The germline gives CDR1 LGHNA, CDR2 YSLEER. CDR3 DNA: TGCGCCAGCAGCCAAGATTGGTCCCAGGGGGCGGTCCGGGATAATGAAAAACTGTTTTTT. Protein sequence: CASSQDWSQGAVRDNEKLFF.

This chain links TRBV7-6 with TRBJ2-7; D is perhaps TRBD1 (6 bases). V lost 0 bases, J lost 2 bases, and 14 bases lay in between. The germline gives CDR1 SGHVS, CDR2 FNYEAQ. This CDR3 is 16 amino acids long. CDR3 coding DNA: TGTGCCAGCAGCTTAGCCCCGGACAGACTAACCTACGAGCAGTACTTC. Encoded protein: CASSLAPDRLTYEQYF.

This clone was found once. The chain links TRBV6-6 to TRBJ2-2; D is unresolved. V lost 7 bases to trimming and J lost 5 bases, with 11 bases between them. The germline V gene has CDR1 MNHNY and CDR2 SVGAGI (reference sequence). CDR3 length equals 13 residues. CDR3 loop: CASTPDGTGELFF. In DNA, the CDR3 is TGTGCCAGCACCCCGGACGGAACCGGGGAGCTGTTTTTT.